The clone carrying this T cell receptor beta chain has just one count. Its target is unknown. The source of the sample is a study of T cell responses to AZD1222 COVID-19 vaccine. Study results and caveats: Just 5 to 7 AZD1222 recipients tested seropositive at baseline.

The CDR3 length is 19 residues. Germline CDR1 reads SNHLY; CDR2 reads FYNNEI. V lost 6 bases and J lost 4; bases outside the gene matches: 18. This table comes from immunoSEQ multiplex PCR, and its TCRdb copy is limited to in-frame clones, with some not included. The profile shows about 69,000 clones, about nine tenths of them singletons. J is TRBJ2-5 and V is TRBV2; the match to TRBD2 covers 12 bases. The sequence was obtained from an adult in good health. The sequenced sample was peripheral blood, obtained on day 0 of AZD1222 vaccination. The CDR3 here is CASRSFRSASGRAPETQYF. The CDR3 DNA reads TGTGCCAGCAGATCCTTTCGGTCGGCTAGCGGGAGGGCCCCAGAGACCCAGTACTTC.